This T cell receptor (beta chain) was observed in a study of patients and donors after allogeneic stem cell transplantation (dated by TCRdb to 2018 to 2020). Library preparation was by RT-PCR. The data were produced on a NextSeq 550. The raw public data were reprocessed by TCRdb itself: fastp quality trimming at Q25, MiXCR clonotype calling, in-frame beta chains only. Rows are unified per CDR3 protein, each entry keeping the most common DNA and genes. The sample table contains 190,000 or so distinct CDR3 sequences; only one count was recorded for more than 35% of them. Approximately 10% of the sample is in the top ten clones. There are a few counts of this clonotype. Its antigen is not yet known. Per-base qualities were not stored, and no clone one base away is much larger. The sample consisted of blood, either unsorted or a sorted T cell fraction (not recorded which). The receptor comes from a human donor who was either an allogeneic HSCT recipient or a stem cell or donor lymphocyte infusion donor (not recorded which). It is not recorded whose cells these are; they may come from a transplant donor.

This receptor has the CDR3 CASSFIGGSTDTQYF. The bases read TGTGCCAGCAGTTTTATCGGGGGGAGCACAGATACGCAGTATTTT. Recombination joined TRBV12-3 or TRBV12-4 with TRBJ2-3; the junction holds 7 bases that match TRBD2. Compared with germline, V lacks 3 bases and J lacks 0 bases; bases without a gene match: 3. The CDR3 holds 15 amino acids from the cysteine to the phenylalanine. Here the CDR3 DNA is all that survives: 45 bases in frame from base 1.